This section outlines one T cell receptor beta chain sequence together with its context. This clone is a singleton in its sample. It has no known antigen specificity. Qualities for individual bases were not recorded, and no much larger clone is one base off. TCR CDR3 regions were amplified from genomic DNA by multiplex PCR using the deep immunoSEQ assay. For each cell subset, the extracted genomic DNA was distributed evenly across all wells of several immunoSEQ 96-well plates, and each plate served as one replicate. For sorted subsets, around 200 ng genomic DNA, equal to about 30,000 T cell genomes, was loaded into each replicate PCR. The purified libraries were quantified using a Qubit 3.0 fluorometer, sized with a Bioanalyzer 2100, and then quantified again using the KAPA Library Quantification kit. Each immunoSEQ 96-well plate was sequenced on its own single-read 150-cycle Illumina NextSeq 550 flow cell. As for how the authors treated the data: Because only junctional sequences without quality scores were contained in the immunoSEQ output, filtering matching that applied to full-length reads could not be performed. To assign V/J genes and CDR3, sequences were annotated against IMGT germline references using PyIR, a Python wrapper for IgBLAST v1.9. Reads were removed for weak V/J assignments (E-value above 1e-6), missing CDR3, stop codons, out-of-frame junctions, or ambiguous translated residues. V3J clonotypes were defined as sequences sharing an identical inferred V gene, J gene, and CDR3 amino acid sequence. The percentage overlap between two repertoires was calculated by dividing the number of shared unique clonotypes by the size of the smaller repertoire. Three approaches were used to assess repertoire richness: RTK rarefaction, the Chao1 estimator, and Recon v2.1 estimates of unobserved clonotypes. OLGA was used to compute generation probabilities for all TCRbeta clonotypes that the gDNA method yielded from a handful of donors. TCRdb retrieved this table from immuneACCESS and kept in-frame rearrangements only. Not all clones are present; in checked studies, unresolved V genes account for under half, and no reason is known for the remainder. Clone size and V and J calls were adopted from that table, with D and trimming inferred from the DNA. The sample has millions of clones on record, more than 90% of them singletons. The ten largest clones capture roughly 0.14% of the sample.

These data belong to a study of shared clonotypes between healthy human individuals (dated by TCRdb to 2020 to 2021). Notes on the research overall: Three men and two women, aged 18 to 49 years, made up the cohort. For each donor, CD4 naive and CD4 memory were each given three plates, CD8 naive was given two plates, and CD8 memory was given one plate. The study deeply sequenced blood TCR repertoires of five healthy adults to estimate repertoire size and the extent of clonotype sharing between individuals. To increase sequencing depth and limit assay-specific biases, TCR repertoire library preparation and sequencing were carried out by different laboratories using diverse techniques. Each donor's leukapheresis produced roughly between roughly 0.9 and 9 billion PBMCs.

The research as a whole found: Pairwise subsampling led to the expectation that sequencing depth would affect the degree of clonotype sharing among donors. About 5% of naive CD4, around 3.5% of naive CD8, roughly 2.4% of memory CD4, and approximately 0.4% of memory CD8 clonotypes were shared across several donors. Clonotypes shared by all four sorted-subset donors showed higher generation probabilities than non-shared clonotypes. Naive subsets generally had larger estimated clonotype richness than memory subsets. Incomplete sequencing was indicated by rarefaction of sorted-subset datasets, despite the large sequencing depth. Only blood was sampled, and tissue TCR repertoires likely differ from those in blood. Because the study included a small number of donors, the genetic and exposure-history diversity represented was limited.

Ends trimmed: V by 6 bases, J by 5 bases; bases unmatched to a gene: 10. For CDR1 and CDR2, the germline V gene lists SGHDT and YYEEEE. The CDR3 runs 15 amino acids, cysteine and phenylalanine included. Only the CDR3 part of the read is kept: 45 bases, read in frame from the first base. Donors were healthy HIV-negative adults with no recently reported acute infections or vaccinations. Every donor was a Caucasian adult residing in Nashville, Tennessee, USA. CD4+ T cells were enriched through magnetic negative selection, after which naive cells were positively selected on CD45RA and the remaining negative fraction served as the memory subset. Blood was collected by leukapheresis, and PBMCs were isolated by Ficoll-Histopaque density gradient centrifugation and then cryopreserved in liquid nitrogen vapor phase. Analytical flow cytometry was used to check the purity and quantity of every magnetically sorted T cell population. Genomic DNA was isolated from every sorted fraction and measured by UV absorbance on a Nanodrop 2000c.

The receptor's source is a man in his late teens or twenties in good health. This chain is built from TRBV5-6 and TRBJ1-4, and 7 bases in between align with TRBD1. The sample taken for sequencing was naive CD4+ T cells sorted from blood. In the paper's terms, the cell subset or site label means: CD45RA+ positively selected. At the DNA level, the sequence is TGTGCCAGCAACGGCCAAGTCAGGGGGAATGAAAAACTGTTTTTT. The encoded protein is CASNGQVRGNEKLFF.